One sample yielded the 27 T cell receptor beta chains listed below, sequenced in a study of T cells in Graves' hyperthyroidism and ophthalmopathy. The CDR3 regions of TCR beta were amplified from RNA transcripts. Carried out on the TCR CDR3, a first-round RT-PCR used the HTBI primer set. TCRdb redid the calling of the multiplex PCR reads with MiXCR, one entry per CDR3 protein. Of fewer than 650,000 distinct CDR3 sequences listed, 11% to 15% are singletons. Sequenced material: blood. The receptors derive from a middle-aged woman with Graves' hyperthyroidism.

This clonotype was seen repeatedly, ten times or more. The rearrangement uses TRBV9 and TRBJ2-7, with TRBD1 identical over 8 bases. J was trimmed by 5 bases and V by 4 bases; bases with no gene match: 11. Germline V gives CDR1 SGDLS, CDR2 YYNGEE. There are 15 residues in the CDR3. CDR3 bases: TGTGCCAGCAGCCCTCACCAGGGGGCCGGGAACGAGCAGTACTTC. This translates into CASSPHQGAGNEQYF.

There are many counts of this clonotype. This chain connects TRBV20-1 to TRBJ2-7; 13 bases align to TRBD2. The ends lost 6 bases at V and 5 bases at J; junction bases unmatched: 10. The CDR3 is 15 residues long. CDR1 is DFQATT, CDR2 SNEGSKA, per germline (reference sequence). In DNA, the CDR3 is TGCAGTGCACCCCAAGGGACTAGCGGGAACAACGAGCAGTACTTC. Protein: CSAPQGTSGNNEQYF.

This chain joins TRBV6-2 or TRBV6-3 and TRBJ1-5; D is perhaps TRBD1 (6 bases). This CDR3 is 15 amino acids long. CDR1 MNHEY and CDR2 SVGEGT come from the germline V gene. Trimming removed 5 bases from V and 4 bases from J, with 15 bases in between. CDR3 sequence reads: CASSRAGTPNQPQHF. CDR3 DNA: TGTGCCAGCAGTAGGGCAGGGACACCGAATCAGCCCCAGCATTTT.

The table lists this clonotype with a few counts. This chain connects TRBV18 to TRBJ1-2; D unresolved. CDR1 is KGHSH and CDR2 is LQKENI in the germline V gene. This CDR3 region has 14 residues. Trimming cost V 4 bases and J 5 bases, with 14 bases left between them. The CDR3 DNA is TGTGCCAGCTCACTTAGCCCAGAAGGGTATGGCTACACCTTC. Protein product: CASSLSPEGYGYTF.

This clonotype was detected only a few times. The V and J genes are TRBV6-1 and TRBJ1-6; tentative D call: TRBD1 (5 bases). Germline V gene data show CDR1 as MNHNS and CDR2 as SASEGT. V was cut by 3 bases and J by 10 bases, with 16 bases left in between. The CDR3 totals 15 residues. The CDR3, as DNA: TGTGCCAGCAGTGACGCCAGGGCAGGTGGGTCACCCCTCCACTTT. This gives the protein CASSDARAGGSPLHF.

This clonotype was seen only a few times. The CDR3: CASSLAPGGEVEQYF. Here the CDR3 DNA reads TGTGCCAGCAGCTTAGCACCCGGGGGGGAGGTCGAGCAGTACTTC. The V gene is TRBV7-6, the J gene TRBJ2-7; TRBD2 aligns across 8 bases. This CDR3 has 15 amino acids. CDR1 is SGHVS, CDR2 FNYEAQ, per germline. The J segment lost 6 bases and the V segment lost 0 bases, leaving 7 bases of the junction unmatched.

The DNA for the CDR3 is TGTGCCAGCAGCCTCCAACAGGGGGCCCACACCGGGGAGCTGTTTTTT. As protein: CASSLQQGAHTGELFF. The rearrangement uses TRBV9 and TRBJ2-2, with 9 bases fitting TRBD1. J was trimmed by 3 bases and V by 4 bases; bases with no gene match: 7. Germline CDR1 reads SGDLS; CDR2 reads YYNGEE. The CDR3 length is 16 residues.

This clonotype was recorded many times. The J gene is TRBJ1-3, the V gene TRBV3-1; D perhaps matches TRBD1 (5 bases). The germline gives CDR1 LGHDT, CDR2 YNNKEL (reference sequence). This CDR3 region has 15 residues. Trimming removed 5 bases at V and 5 bases at J, with 16 bases between. In DNA, the CDR3 is TGTGCCAGCAGCGGAACTACGGGACTCCGAAACACCATATATTTT. It translates to CASSGTTGLRNTIYF.

At least ten counts were recorded for this clonotype. V gene TRBV4-1 combines with J gene TRBJ1-4; unclear D gene. Germline V lookup: CDR1 MGHRA, CDR2 YSYEKL. V lost 1 base and J lost 0, with 6 bases in between. There are 15 residues in the CDR3. In DNA, the CDR3 is TGCGCCAGCAGCCAAGGACTTGCAACTAATGAAAAACTGTTTTTT. Its translation is CASSQGLATNEKLFF.

This clonotype came up many times. V and J are TRBV5-1 and TRBJ2-7, with 16 nucleotides matching TRBD2. Germline values: CDR1 SGHRS, CDR2 YFSETQ. This CDR3 is built from 18 residues. Trimming took 4 bases from V and 2 from J; bases not matched to a gene: 9. The CDR3 coding sequence is TGCGCCAGCAGCCTGAATCAGGGACTAGCGGGAGGGCCCTACGAGCAGTACTTC. Amino acid sequence: CASSLNQGLAGGPYEQYF. The variable domain in full, with the rest retrieved from reference TRBV5-1 and TRBJ2-7, is KAGVTQTPRYLIKTRGQQVTLSCSPISGHRSVSWYQQTPGQGLQFLFEYFSETQRNKGNFPGRFSGRQFSNSRSEMNVSTLELGDSALYLCASSLNQGLAGGPYEQYFGPGTRLTVT.

At least ten counts were recorded for this clonotype. This chain links TRBV20-1 with TRBJ2-1; no firm D call. The ends were cut back, 6 bases at V and 2 bases at J, with 14 bases in the middle. Germline CDR1 DFQATT, CDR2 SNEGSKA (reference sequence). The CDR3 extends over 14 amino acids. DNA for the CDR3: TGCAGTGCCCTGACTGAGAACCCCTACAATGAGCAGTTCTTC. This codes for CSALTENPYNEQFF.

Ten or more counts support this clonotype. V gene TRBV12-3 or TRBV12-4 combines with J gene TRBJ1-1; D uncertain. V gave up 5 bases and J gave up 4 bases, with 17 bases separating them. This CDR3 contains 15 residues. The CDR3 spells CASSLRPGISTEAFF. The CDR3 DNA is TGTGCCAGCAGTCTGAGACCGGGAATTAGCACTGAAGCTTTCTTT.

In this sample, this clonotype turned up a few times. The chain links TRBV7-2 to TRBJ2-1; 8 bases line up with TRBD2. Germline V gene data show CDR1 as SGHTA and CDR2 as FQGNSA. J lost 10 bases, V lost 5 bases, and 7 bases had no gene match. This CDR3 is built from 13 residues. CDR3 region: CASSMRLANEQFF. The CDR3 DNA reads as TGTGCCAGCAGCATGCGACTAGCGAACGAGCAGTTCTTC.

The table lists this clonotype with many counts. This sequence joins TRBV20-1 and TRBJ2-3; D uncertain. Germline V lookup: CDR1 DFQATT, CDR2 SNEGSKA (reference sequence). V gave up 8 bases and J gave up 3 bases, with 12 bases separating them. The CDR3 runs to 12 residues. CDR3: CSPRGLTDTQYF. The CDR3 DNA is TGCAGTCCCAGAGGCCTTACAGATACGCAGTATTTT.

This clonotype was recorded many times. The chain recombines TRBV11-3 with TRBJ2-5; 7 bases match TRBD1. Looked up from germline, CDR1 is SGHNT and CDR2 is YENEEA. Trimming cost V 5 bases and J 2 bases; bases outside gene matches: 5. This CDR3 spans 14 amino acids. Here the CDR3 DNA reads TGTGCCAGCAGCGGAACCAGGGGGCAAGAGACCCAGTACTTC. Translating gives CASSGTRGQETQYF.

This clonotype was counted between two and nine times. This chain links TRBV5-1 with TRBJ2-5; D is perhaps TRBD1 (6 bases). Trimming shortened V by 0 bases and J by 1 base, and 16 bases separated the two germline ends. The CDR3 covers 17 residues. The V gene's germline CDR1 is SGHRS and CDR2 YFSETQ. CDR3 coding DNA: TGCGCCAGCAGCTTGGTCGGTGGAATGGGGGCCCAAGAGACCCAGTACTTC. It specifies CASSLVGGMGAQETQYF. The complete variable domain, with remaining parts taken from reference TRBV5-1 and TRBJ2-5, reads KAGVTQTPRYLIKTRGQQVTLSCSPISGHRSVSWYQQTPGQGLQFLFEYFSETQRNKGNFPGRFSGRQFSNSRSEMNVSTLELGDSALYLCASSLVGGMGAQETQYFGPGTRLLVL.

At least ten counts were recorded for this clonotype. This chain connects TRBV18 to TRBJ1-5, with D possibly matching TRBD1 (6 bases). The CDR3 contains 16 residues. CDR1 and CDR2 from the germline V gene are KGHSH and LQKENI. V shed 3 bases and J shed 1 base, with 13 bases lying between them. This CDR3 reads CASSPSGVGSNQPQHF. CDR3 DNA sequence: TGTGCCAGCTCACCTTCAGGGGTAGGGAGCAATCAGCCCCAGCATTTT.

This clonotype was recorded at least ten times. The CDR3, as DNA: TGCAGCGCGCTGACAGGGAACACTGAAGCTTTCTTT. It yields the protein CSALTGNTEAFF. V gene TRBV29-1 combines with J gene TRBJ1-1; maybe TRBD1 (6 bases). The CDR3 extends over 12 amino acids. V dropped 7 bases and J dropped 1 base, with 10 bases sitting between them. CDR1 SQVTM and CDR2 ANQGSEA come from the germline V gene.

V usage is TRBV20-1 and J usage is TRBJ1-5, with D unresolved. The V and J ends lost 5 bases and 4 bases respectively, with 12 bases between them. The CDR3 totals 13 residues. Germline CDR1 reads DFQATT; CDR2 reads SNEGSKA (reference sequence). The CDR3 loop is CSAARIENQPQHF. In DNA form, the CDR3 reads TGCAGTGCTGCCCGGATCGAAAATCAGCCCCAGCATTTT.

This clonotype was detected ten times or more. The genes are TRBV7-3 and TRBJ2-2, with D perhaps TRBD1 (7 bases). CDR1 SGHTA and CDR2 FQGTGA come from the germline V gene. With 4 bases removed from V and 3 bases from J, the gap between germline ends came to 12 bases. This CDR3 has 15 amino acids. CDR3 sequence (DNA): TGTGCCAGCAGCTCCTCAGGGGGGTACACCGGGGAGCTGTTTTTT. Translated: CASSSSGGYTGELFF.

This clonotype was recorded a few times. CDR3 DNA sequence: TGTGCCAGCAGTTACTCGGCACTTTACAATGAGCAGTTCTTC. Encoded protein: CASSYSALYNEQFF. This chain connects TRBV6-2 or TRBV6-3 to TRBJ2-1; D unresolved. CDR1 and CDR2 (germline): MNHEY, SVGEGT. V lost 0 bases and J lost 4, with 7 bases in between. The CDR3 runs 14 residues.

This clonotype was detected many times. This chain connects TRBV27 to TRBJ2-1; TRBD2 aligns across 12 bases. Unmatched junction bases numbered 9, after V lost 2 bases and J lost 4 bases. This CDR3 comprises 18 residues. Germline-derived CDR1 and CDR2 are MNHEY and SMNVEV (reference sequence). The CDR3 DNA follows: TGTGCCAGCAGTTTAGTTATACTAGCGGGAGGTATGTACAATGAGCAGTTCTTC. It specifies CASSLVILAGGMYNEQFF.

The chain links TRBV6-1 to TRBJ2-2; unclear D gene. This CDR3 comprises 14 residues. The germline CDR1 and CDR2 sequences are MNHNS and SASEGT. The V and J ends lost 3 bases and 6 bases respectively, with 11 bases between them. CDR3 coding DNA: TGTGCCAGCAGTGACGAAGGAGCTCCCGGGGAGCTGTTTTTT. Its translation: CASSDEGAPGELFF.

This clonotype was detected ten times or more. V gene TRBV6-2 or TRBV6-3 combines with J gene TRBJ2-7; 7 bases match TRBD2. J gave up 2 bases and V 7 bases, and 8 bases lay outside the gene matches. The CDR3 is made up of 14 amino acids. Germline CDR1 is MNHEY and CDR2 is SVGEGT. CDR3: CASIRDYSTYEQYF. The CDR3 DNA follows: TGTGCCAGCATCCGGGACTATTCCACCTACGAGCAGTACTTC.

The sample holds many counts of this clonotype. The rearrangement uses TRBV20-1 and TRBJ2-1; TRBD2 matches at 16 bases. Germline values: CDR1 DFQATT, CDR2 SNEGSKA (reference sequence). Germline trimming cut 7 bases from V and 0 bases from J; bases unmatched to any gene: 9. CDR3 length equals 18 residues. The CDR3 loop is CSDQGTSGRDSSYNEQFF. CDR3 DNA: TGCAGTGACCAAGGGACTAGCGGGAGGGATAGCTCCTACAATGAGCAGTTCTTC.

This clonotype has ten or more counts. This rearrangement joins TRBV28 to TRBJ2-1, with 7 bases identical to TRBD2. This CDR3 is 23 amino acids long. Germline CDR1 MDHEN, CDR2 SYDVKM. The V and J ends lost 6 bases and 4 bases, in that order; junction bases with no gene match: 33. CDR3 in amino acids: CASSLHFRLGRQAILGGYNEQFF. The DNA of the CDR3 is TGTGCCAGCAGCCTACATTTTCGCCTCGGAAGGCAGGCCATCCTGGGAGGGTACAATGAGCAGTTCTTC. Combining the CDR3 with reference TRBV28 and TRBJ2-1 gives the whole variable domain DVKVTQSSRYLVKRTGEKVFLECVQDMDHENMFWYRQDPGLGLRLIYFSYDVKMKEKGDIPEGYSVSREKKERFSLILESASTNQTSMYLCASSLHFRLGRQAILGGYNEQFFGPGTRLTVL.

This clonotype was detected only once. Its ends do not fully match the called genes, so a read error is possible. The rearrangement joins TRBV19 to TRBJ2-1; 7 bases line up with TRBD1. The V gene's germline CDR1 is LNHDA and CDR2 SQIVND (reference sequence). CDR3 length equals 13 residues. The CDR3, as DNA: TGTGCCAGTAGTATAGGACAGGGTAATGGGCAGTTCTTC. This encodes CASSIGQGNGQFF.